This T cell receptor (beta chain) was identified in a study of regulatory T cells in long-lasting Graves disease. iRepertoire HTBI primers and Arm-PCR of CDR3 regions built TCR beta libraries. TCRdb called the multiplex PCR reads again in MiXCR, with one record for every CDR3 protein. Here the sample spans some 410,000 distinct CDR3 sequences, about 16% being singletons. The time point: newly diagnosed GD, antithyroid drugs for less than 3 months. From PBMCs, RNA was extracted and then used to make the TCR library. The V gene lost 2 bases and the J gene lost 10 bases, with 9 bases spanning the gap. The germline gives CDR1 SGHDT, CDR2 YYEEEE. CDR3 length: 12 amino acids. This clonotype was seen a handful of times. These data were also filed under a second study, of T cells in Graves' hyperthyroidism and ophthalmopathy.

This clonotype was obtained from a woman aged 25 to 45 with Graves disease. The sample consisted of peripheral blood mononuclear cells (PBMCs), taken at new diagnosis, from a patient treated with antithyroid drugs. The rearrangement uses TRBV5-6 and TRBJ1-4; TRBD1 might be the D (5 bases). The CDR3 spells CASSFGAAKLFF. For the CDR3, the DNA is TGTGCCAGCAGCTTCGGGGCGGCAAAACTGTTTTTT.